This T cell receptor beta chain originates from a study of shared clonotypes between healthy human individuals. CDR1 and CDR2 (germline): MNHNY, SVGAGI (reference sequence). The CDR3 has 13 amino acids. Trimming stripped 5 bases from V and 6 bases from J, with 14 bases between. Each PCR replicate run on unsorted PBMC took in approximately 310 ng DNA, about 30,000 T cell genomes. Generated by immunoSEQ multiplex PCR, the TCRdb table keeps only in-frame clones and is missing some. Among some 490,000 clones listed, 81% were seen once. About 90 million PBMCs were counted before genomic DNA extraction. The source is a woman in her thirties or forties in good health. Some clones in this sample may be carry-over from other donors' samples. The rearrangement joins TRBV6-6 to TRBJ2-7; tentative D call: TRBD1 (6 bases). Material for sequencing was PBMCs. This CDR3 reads CASSRGHPSEQYF. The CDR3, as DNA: TGTGCCAGCAGTAGGGGACACCCGAGCGAGCAGTACTTC.